This TCR beta chain was captured by sequencing in a study of PD-1 blockade in mismatch repair-deficient tumors. Turning to the study itself: Patients had approximately 11 mismatch repair-deficient cancer types and were previously treated and progressing. Study observations and caveats: After pembrolizumab, tumor-resident clones rose rapidly, then generally contracted before radiologic responses.

Comments on this clone: What it binds is unknown.

The method was immunoSEQ multiplex PCR; TCRdb's version includes in-frame clones alone and lacks a portion of them. The sample includes roughly 110,000 clones, around three quarters of them seen just once. Three pembrolizumab responders had their TCRs sequenced. V lost 0 bases and J lost 3; bases outside the gene matches: 3. The CDR3 runs 15 residues. Germline values: CDR1 MNHEY, CDR2 SMNVEV (reference sequence). The receptor was isolated from an adult with mismatch repair-deficient cancer. The J gene is TRBJ2-7, the V gene TRBV27; 9 positions agree with TRBD2. The sequencing used peripheral blood, collected roughly 13 months after starting pembrolizumab. The CDR3 here is CASSLSGGRGYEQYF. The CDR3 nucleotides are TGTGCCAGCAGTTTATCGGGCGGGAGGGGCTACGAGCAGTACTTC.